The 5 T cell receptor beta chains below all came from one sample that was sequenced in a study of cytomegalovirus exposure and HLA in healthy donors (dated by TCRdb to about 2017). The library was obtained by the immunoSEQ multiplex PCR assay. Sourced from immuneACCESS, this table was stored by TCRdb with only in-frame sequences that have V and J called. A share of the clones is absent; for the studies checked, an unresolved V gene accounts for under half, and the remainder has no known explanation. This sample has fewer than 250,000 clones in its table, and 83% of those were observed once. The ten largest clones take up roughly 5.5% of the sample. Sequenced sample: PBMCs. Every receptor here comes from a young woman in good health and CMV-seronegative.

The chain has TRBV30 and TRBJ2-1, with no clear D. The CDR3 runs 13 residues. The V end was cut by 1 base, the J end by 4 bases, with 8 bases between. The V gene's germline CDR1 is GTSNPN and CDR2 SVGIG (reference sequence). The CDR3 protein is CAWSEQKYNEQFF. The DNA of the CDR3 is TGTGCCTGGAGTGAACAGAAGTACAATGAGCAGTTCTTC.

With regard to this clone: Other DNA sequences of this sample code for an identical CDR3. V gene TRBV2 combines with J gene TRBJ1-5, with D hard to call. Trimming stripped 8 bases from V and 0 bases from J, with 8 bases between. Per germline, CDR1 SNHLY and CDR2 FYNNEI. This CDR3 is 13 amino acids long. CDR3 nucleotides: TGTGCCAGCCGGGCGGATAGCAATCAGCCCCAGCATTTT. It codes for CASRADSNQPQHF.

The chain employs TRBV5-4 and TRBJ1-1; no reliable D call. V lost 0 bases, J lost 3 bases, and 21 bases lay in between. CDR1 and CDR2 (germline): SGHNT, YYREEE (reference sequence). The CDR3 has 18 residues. The CDR3 coding sequence is TGTGCCAGCAGCTTGGAACGGGTCAGAGGGATAGAAGACACTGAAGCTTTCTTT. Protein sequence: CASSLERVRGIEDTEAFF.

The chain carries TRBV11-2 and TRBJ1-2, with unresolved D. From germline, CDR1 is SGHAT and CDR2 FQNNGV. CDR3 size: 15 residues. With 0 bases removed from V and 3 bases from J, the gap between germline ends came to 11 bases. CDR3 loop: CASSLDKGAYYGYTF. In DNA form, the CDR3 reads TGTGCCAGCAGCTTAGATAAGGGAGCCTACTATGGCTACACCTTC.

This clone was seen only a few times. The chain links TRBV19 to TRBJ1-3; 7 nucleotides align to TRBD1. CDR3 length equals 15 residues. CDR1 and CDR2 from the germline V gene are LNHDA and SQIVND (reference sequence). V lost 5 bases to trimming and J lost 4 bases; unmatched junction nucleotides: 8. CDR3 loop: CASSLSGTAGNTIYF. Written as DNA, the CDR3 is TGTGCCAGTAGTCTATCCGGGACAGCAGGAAACACCATATATTTT.